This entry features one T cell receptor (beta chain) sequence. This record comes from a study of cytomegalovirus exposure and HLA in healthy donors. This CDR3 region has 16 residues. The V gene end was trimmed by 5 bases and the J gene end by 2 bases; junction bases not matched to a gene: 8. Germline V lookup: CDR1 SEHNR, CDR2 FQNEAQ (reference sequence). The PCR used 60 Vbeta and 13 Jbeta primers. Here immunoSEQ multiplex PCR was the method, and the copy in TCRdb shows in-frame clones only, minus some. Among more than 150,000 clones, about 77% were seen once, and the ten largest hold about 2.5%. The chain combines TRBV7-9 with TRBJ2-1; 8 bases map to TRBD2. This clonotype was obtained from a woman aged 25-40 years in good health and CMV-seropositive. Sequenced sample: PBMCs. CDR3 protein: CASSRGGASAYNEQFF. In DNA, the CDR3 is TGTGCCAGCAGCCGGGGGGGGGCTTCCGCCTACAATGAGCAGTTCTTC.